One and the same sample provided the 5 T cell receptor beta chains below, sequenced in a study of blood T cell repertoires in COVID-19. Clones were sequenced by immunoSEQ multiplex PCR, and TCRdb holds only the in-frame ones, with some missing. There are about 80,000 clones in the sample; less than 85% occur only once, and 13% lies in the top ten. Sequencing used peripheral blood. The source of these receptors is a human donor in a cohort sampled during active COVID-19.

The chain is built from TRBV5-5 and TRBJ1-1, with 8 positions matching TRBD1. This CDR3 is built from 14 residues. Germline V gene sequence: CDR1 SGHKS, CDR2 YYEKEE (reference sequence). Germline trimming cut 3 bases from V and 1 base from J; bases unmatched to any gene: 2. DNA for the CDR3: TGTGCCAGCAGCTCGGACAGGGCGAACACTGAAGCTTTCTTT. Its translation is CASSSDRANTEAFF.

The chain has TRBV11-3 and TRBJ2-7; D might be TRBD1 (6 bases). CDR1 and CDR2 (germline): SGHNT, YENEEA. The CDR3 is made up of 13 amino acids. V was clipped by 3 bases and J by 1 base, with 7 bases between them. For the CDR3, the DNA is TGTGCCAGCAGCTTCGGGACATCCTACGAGCAGTACTTC. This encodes CASSFGTSYEQYF.

The DNA for the CDR3 is TGTGCCAGCAGTCAAAATGGCCGGGGCGAGCAGTACTTC. As protein: CASSQNGRGEQYF. This chain links TRBV3-1 (or the pseudogene TRBV3-2) with TRBJ2-7; weak D call: TRBD2 (5 bases). The V gene lost 6 bases and the J gene lost 6 bases, with 15 bases spanning the gap. The CDR3 is 13 amino acids. CDR1 is LGHDT, CDR2 YNNKEL, per germline (reference sequence).

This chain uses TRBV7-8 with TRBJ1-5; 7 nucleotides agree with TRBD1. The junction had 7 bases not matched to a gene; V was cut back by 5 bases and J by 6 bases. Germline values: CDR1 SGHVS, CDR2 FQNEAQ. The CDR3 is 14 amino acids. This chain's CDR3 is CASSQQGSGQPQHF. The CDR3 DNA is TGTGCCAGCAGCCAACAGGGGTCGGGTCAGCCCCAGCATTTT.

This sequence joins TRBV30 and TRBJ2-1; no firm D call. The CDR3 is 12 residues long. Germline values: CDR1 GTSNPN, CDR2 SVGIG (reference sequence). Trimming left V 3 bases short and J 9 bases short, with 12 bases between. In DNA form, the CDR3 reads TGTGCCTGGAGCACCGGGTCCAGTGAGCAGTTCTTC. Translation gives CAWSTGSSEQFF. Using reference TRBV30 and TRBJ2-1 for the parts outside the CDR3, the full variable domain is SQTIHQWPATLVQPVGSPLSLECTVEGTSNPNLYWYRQAAGRGLQLLFYSVGIGQISSEVPQNLSASRPQDRQFILSSKKLLLSDSGFYLCAWSTGSSEQFFGPGTRLTVL.